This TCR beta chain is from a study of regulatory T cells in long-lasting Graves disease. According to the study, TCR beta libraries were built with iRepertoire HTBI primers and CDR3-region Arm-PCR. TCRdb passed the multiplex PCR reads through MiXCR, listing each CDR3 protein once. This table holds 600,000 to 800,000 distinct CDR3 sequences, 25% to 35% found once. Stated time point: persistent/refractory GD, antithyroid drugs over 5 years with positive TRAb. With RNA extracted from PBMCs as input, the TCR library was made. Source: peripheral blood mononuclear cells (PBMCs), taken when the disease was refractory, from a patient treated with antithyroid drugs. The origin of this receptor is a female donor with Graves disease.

Written as DNA, the CDR3 is TGTGCCAGCAGTTTACTAGCGGGAGCTGAAACCACCGGGGAGCTGTTTTTT. It codes for CASSLLAGAETTGELFF. The V gene is TRBV27, the J gene TRBJ2-2; 10 positions agree with TRBD2. CDR1 and CDR2 (germline): MNHEY, SMNVEV (reference sequence). The CDR3 covers 17 residues. V was pared by 2 bases and J by 4 bases, with 7 bases of the junction left unmatched.